A single sample gave rise to the 32 T cell receptor beta chains below, sequenced in a study of human T cells and chemical hapten exposure. TCRdb processed the RACE reads anew with MiXCR; each CDR3 protein has one entry. The data hold under 450,000 distinct CDR3 sequences, with more than 4.5% observed a single time. The time point here: patch test 1, 2 weeks after DPC sensitization. Specified treatment: therapeutic diphenylcyclopropenone sensitization with weekly scalp DPC. Sequenced here: whole blood, sampled in connection with sensitization to the hapten diphenylcyclopropenone (DPC). Receptors originate from a woman aged 50 to 65 with alopecia areata. Some clones in this sample may be carry-over from other donors' samples.

This clonotype was observed at least ten times. J is TRBJ2-6 and V is TRBV7-2; no clear D gene. Per the germline V gene, CDR1 is SGHTA and CDR2 is FQGNSA. The V gene lost 3 bases and the J gene lost 2 bases, with 5 bases spanning the gap. The CDR3 has 14 residues. The CDR3 DNA follows: TGTGCCAGCAGCTTCAACCCTGGGGCCAACGTCCTGACTTTC. It encodes CASSFNPGANVLTF.

Many counts were recorded for this clonotype. This rearrangement joins TRBV6-2 or TRBV6-3 to TRBJ2-2, with a weak D call TRBD1 (6 bases). This CDR3 is built from 15 residues. Germline values: CDR1 MNHEY, CDR2 SVGEGT. The V gene lost 5 bases and the J gene lost 1 base, with 11 bases spanning the gap. CDR3 sequence (DNA): TGTGCCAGCAGTGAACAGGGCCTGAACACCGGGGAGCTGTTTTTT. Translation gives CASSEQGLNTGELFF.

This clonotype came up many times. The CDR3 here is CASSSPSSSYNEQFF. In DNA, the CDR3 is TGTGCCAGCAGTTCGCCCTCTAGCTCCTACAATGAGCAGTTCTTC. The rearrangement joins TRBV6-6 to TRBJ2-1; D is undetermined. Trimming pared 4 bases from V and 0 bases from J, leaving 10 bases between. This CDR3 is 15 amino acids long. The germline V gene encodes CDR1 MNHNY and CDR2 SVGAGI (reference sequence).

This clonotype was seen a few times. This chain joins TRBV7-9 and TRBJ2-3, with 10 bases aligning to TRBD1. There are 15 residues in the CDR3. Germline V lookup: CDR1 SEHNR, CDR2 FQNEAQ (reference sequence). The V gene end was trimmed by 3 bases and the J gene end by 4 bases; junction bases not matched to a gene: 4. The CDR3 DNA reads TGTGCCAGCAGCTTCCGGGACAGGGGTGCAGATACGCAGTATTTT. It yields the protein CASSFRDRGADTQYF.

This clonotype was observed a few times. This CDR3 reads CATRPFGETQYF. CDR3 DNA: TGTGCCACCAGACCGTTCGGAGAGACCCAGTACTTC. The rearrangement links TRBV10-3 to TRBJ2-5; unclear D gene. Trimming stripped 10 bases from V and 4 bases from J, with 13 bases between. The CDR3 contains 12 residues. Germline loops: CDR1 ENHRY, CDR2 SYGVKD.

The J gene is TRBJ2-4, the V gene TRBV5-6, with TRBD1 matching 7 bases. Trimming at V came to 3 bases and at J to 0 bases, leaving 6 bases not matched to a gene. Germline values: CDR1 SGHDT, CDR2 YYEEEE. This CDR3 region has 16 residues. Here the CDR3 DNA reads TGTGCCAGCAGCTCCCAGACAGGGATAGCCAAAAACATTCAGTACTTC. Translation: CASSSQTGIAKNIQYF.

The V gene is TRBV20-1, the J gene TRBJ1-6; 7 bases match TRBD1. Germline V gene data show CDR1 as DFQATT and CDR2 as SNEGSKA (reference sequence). V dropped 3 bases and J dropped 7; count of bases not matched to a gene: 9. This CDR3 region has 15 residues. The CDR3 coding sequence is TGCAGTGCTAGGGAGAGGGGACAGATGAATTCACCCCTCCACTTT. It encodes CSARERGQMNSPLHF.

This clonotype was seen many times. This sequence joins TRBV12-3 or TRBV12-4 and TRBJ2-7; D not resolved. The ends were cut back, 3 bases at V and 3 bases at J, with 6 bases in the middle. This CDR3 spans 12 amino acids. CDR3: CASSLSGYEQYF. In DNA form, the CDR3 reads TGTGCCAGCAGTTTGTCCGGCTACGAGCAGTACTTC.

At least ten counts were recorded for this clonotype. The V call is TRBV6-2 or TRBV6-3, the J call TRBJ2-7; 10 bases fit TRBD1. CDR3 length: 16 amino acids. The germline V gene encodes CDR1 MNHEY and CDR2 SVGEGT. Trimming removed 1 base from V and 1 base from J; junction bases left unmatched: 4. The DNA of the CDR3 is TGTGCCAGCAGTTACTACAGGGGACAGGGGTCCTACGAGCAGTACTTC. Its protein is CASSYYRGQGSYEQYF.

This clonotype has a count of ten or more. The CDR3 DNA reads TGTGCCAGCAGTGGACGGGGACAGGGCTCCTACGAGCAGTACTTC. This gives the protein CASSGRGQGSYEQYF. The chain combines TRBV12-3 or TRBV12-4 with TRBJ2-7, with TRBD1 matching over 9 bases. V dropped 5 bases and J dropped 0; count of bases not matched to a gene: 5. The CDR3 is 15 residues long.

This clonotype showed up many times. This chain joins TRBV7-9 and TRBJ2-5, with D unresolved. Deletions cut 3 bases from V and 5 bases from J, with 1 base between. Germline values: CDR1 SEHNR, CDR2 FQNEAQ (reference sequence). This CDR3 is built from 10 residues. CDR3 in amino acids: CASSFETQYF. The CDR3 DNA follows: TGTGCCAGCAGCTTTGAGACCCAGTACTTC.

In its sample, this clonotype was seen a few times. The rearrangement links TRBV12-3 or TRBV12-4 to TRBJ1-5; 11 bases align to TRBD1. The CDR3 loop spans 15 amino acids. V lost 6 bases to trimming and J lost 3 bases; unmatched junction nucleotides: 4. CDR3 residues: CASSRTGGFNQPQHF. In DNA, the CDR3 is TGTGCCAGCAGCCGGACAGGGGGCTTCAATCAGCCCCAGCATTTT.

This clonotype has a count of ten or more. J is TRBJ2-5 and V is TRBV5-1, with a tentative D call TRBD2 (6 bases). The CDR3 spans 15 residues. The germline V and J ends were trimmed by 5 bases and 2 bases, with 16 bases remaining between them. Germline V gene sequence: CDR1 SGHRS, CDR2 YFSETQ. CDR3 sequence: CASSPLPGTQETQYF. For the CDR3, the DNA is TGCGCCAGCAGTCCACTGCCAGGGACTCAAGAGACCCAGTACTTC.

At least ten counts were recorded for this clonotype. The chain recombines TRBV10-3 with TRBJ2-3, with TRBD1 identical over 9 bases. The CDR3 is 17 amino acids. Per germline, CDR1 ENHRY and CDR2 SYGVKD. V was pared by 4 bases and J by 4 bases, with 12 bases of the junction left unmatched. CDR3 loop: CAISADRGRMSADTQYF. The CDR3 DNA reads as TGTGCCATCAGTGCGGACAGGGGTCGGATGAGCGCAGATACGCAGTATTTT.

This clonotype was observed a handful of times. The gene calls are TRBV27 and TRBJ2-1; 7 bases line up with TRBD1. The CDR3 consists of 15 residues. V shed 5 bases, J shed 7 bases, and the junction held 11 bases outside the gene matches. Per germline, CDR1 MNHEY and CDR2 SMNVEV (reference sequence). The CDR3 region is CASSPRDRVANEQFF. The DNA of the CDR3 is TGTGCCAGCAGTCCCCGGGACAGAGTGGCAAATGAGCAGTTCTTC.

This clonotype was seen a few times. The V gene is TRBV21-1, the J gene TRBJ1-5; the table assigns TRBD1, which was not confirmed against the DNA. TRBV21-1 is a pseudogene locus. The CDR3 totals 13 residues. Here the CDR3 DNA reads TGTGCCAGCAGGACAGGGGTCCTTCAGCCCCAGCATTTT. This codes for CASRTGVLQPQHF.

This clonotype was found many times. The rearrangement links TRBV29-1 to TRBJ2-5, with TRBD2 matching 9 bases. Germline loops: CDR1 SQVTM, CDR2 ANQGSEA. V trimming: 6 bases; J trimming: 2 bases; junction bases outside the gene matches: 19. The CDR3 is 18 residues long. This chain's CDR3 is CSVVYRKGASGDQETQYF. CDR3 bases: TGCAGCGTCGTTTATAGGAAGGGGGCTAGCGGGGATCAAGAGACCCAGTACTTC.

Concerning this clonotype itself: This may stem from a read error, because a much larger clone lies one nucleotide away. The CDR3 carries no conserved terminal phenylalanine or tryptophan, so it likely arises from a read error. The rearrangement links TRBV11-2 to TRBJ1-1; 10 positions match TRBD1. This CDR3 spans 16 amino acids. The V gene end was trimmed by 6 bases and the J gene end by 10 bases; junction bases not matched to a gene: 17. Germline CDR1 SGHAT, CDR2 FQNNGV. The CDR3 DNA reads as TGTGCCAGCAGTAAGGAGGGACAGGGGTTTGGCGTTGGAGCTTTCTTA. Amino acids: CASSKEGQGFGVGAFL.

This clonotype was seen ten or more times. The chain uses TRBV12-3 or TRBV12-4 and TRBJ1-1, with D unresolved. CDR3 length equals 11 residues. The V gene lost 4 bases and the J gene lost 7 bases, with 7 bases spanning the gap. The CDR3 DNA reads as TGTGCCAGCAGTTCCGTGGGTGAAGCTTTCTTT. This gives the protein CASSSVGEAFF.

The chain combines TRBV6-6 with TRBJ1-1; possibly TRBD1 for D (5 bases). Trimming took off 7 bases at V and 8 bases at J, with 11 bases between the two ends. The CDR3 loop spans 11 amino acids. Germline CDR1 reads MNHNY; CDR2 reads SVGAGI (reference sequence). CDR3 loop: CASTESGEAFF. The CDR3 DNA reads as TGTGCCAGCACCGAGTCAGGGGAAGCTTTCTTT.

The chain has TRBV12-3 or TRBV12-4 and TRBJ1-1, with D possibly being TRBD1 (6 bases). Trimming removed 4 bases at V and 8 bases at J, with 14 bases between. The CDR3 runs 13 residues. The CDR3 is CASSSGQSGEAFF. In DNA, the CDR3 is TGTGCCAGCAGTTCTGGACAGTCTGGGGAAGCTTTCTTT.

This clonotype was counted ten times or more. The chain combines TRBV7-2 with TRBJ2-2; possibly TRBD2 for D (5 bases). CDR1 and CDR2 from the germline V gene are SGHTA and FQGNSA. Trimming shortened V by 2 bases and J by 6 bases, and 7 bases separated the two germline ends. The CDR3 sequence is 13 residues long. In DNA, the CDR3 is TGTGCCAGCAGCTTAAGCGGTGCCGGGGAGCTGTTTTTT. It is translated as CASSLSGAGELFF.

The chain uses TRBV29-1 and TRBJ2-1, with D tentatively TRBD2 (5 bases). The germline V gene has CDR1 SQVTM and CDR2 ANQGSEA. Trimming removed 7 bases from V and 0 bases from J, with 10 bases in between. The CDR3 is made up of 13 amino acids. The CDR3 spells CSALAASYNEQFF. CDR3 nucleotides: TGCAGCGCCCTAGCCGCCTCCTACAATGAGCAGTTCTTC.

This clonotype was seen more than once but under ten times. The chain uses TRBV28 and TRBJ1-6; a weak D match, TRBD1 (5 bases). V was shortened by 5 bases and J by 10 bases, with 18 bases between the two germline ends. Per germline, CDR1 MDHEN and CDR2 SYDVKM. The CDR3 is 15 amino acids. CDR3 protein: CASSLGRLVDSPLHF. CDR3 DNA sequence: TGTGCCAGCAGTCTGGGGCGGCTGGTCGACTCACCCCTCCACTTT.

This clonotype was detected ten times or more. The gene calls are TRBV12-3 or TRBV12-4 and TRBJ1-1; D gene ambiguous. Trimming removed 3 bases at V and 4 bases at J, with 6 bases between. The CDR3 length is 12 residues. The CDR3 protein is CASSFTSTEAFF. CDR3 nucleotides: TGTGCCAGCAGTTTTACGAGCACTGAAGCTTTCTTT.

This clonotype was observed a handful of times. This rearrangement joins TRBV7-2 to TRBJ2-5, with D tentatively TRBD2 (5 bases). Germline CDR1 reads SGHTA; CDR2 reads FQGNSA. The CDR3 loop spans 14 amino acids. The ends were cut back, 11 bases at V and 1 base at J, with 17 bases in the middle. CDR3 coding DNA: TGTGCCTCCACCGAGGAGGCATTCCAAGAGACCCAGTACTTC. Translation gives CASTEEAFQETQYF. Full variable domain (missing parts from reference TRBV7-2 and TRBJ2-5): GAGVSQSPSNKVTEKGKDVELRCDPISGHTALYWYRQSLGQGLEFLIYFQGNSAPDKSGLPSDRFSAERTGGSVSTLTIQRTQQEDSAVYLCASTEEAFQETQYFGPGTRLLVL.

This clonotype was counted between two and nine times. V and J are TRBV12-3 or TRBV12-4 and TRBJ2-4; TRBD1 aligns across 7 bases. There are 13 residues in the CDR3. J was trimmed by 8 bases and V by 4 bases; bases with no gene match: 5. CDR3 sequence (DNA): TGTGCCAGCAGTTCGGCAGGGGGAGACATTCAGTACTTC. Translated, it gives CASSSAGGDIQYF.

This clonotype has a handful of counts. The CDR3 sequence: CASSPDGRYTGELFF. CDR3 DNA sequence: TGTGCCAGCAGCCCTGACGGCCGTTACACCGGGGAGCTGTTTTTT. The rearrangement links TRBV6-6 to TRBJ2-2; D unclear. CDR3 length: 15 amino acids. The ends were cut back, 6 bases at V and 3 bases at J, with 14 bases in the middle. CDR1 and CDR2 (germline): MNHNY, SVGAGI (reference sequence).

This clonotype was seen a handful of times. The chain recombines TRBV29-1 with TRBJ1-1; D remains unclear. From germline, CDR1 is SQVTM and CDR2 ANQGSEA. Deletions cut 6 bases from V and 4 bases from J, with 15 bases between. The CDR3 sequence is 13 residues long. The CDR3 nucleotides read TGCAGCGTGATACCCGGCAGGTCCACTGAAGCTTTCTTT. Translation: CSVIPGRSTEAFF.

The V call is TRBV20-1, the J call TRBJ2-2; D is perhaps TRBD2 (5 bases). The V gene's germline CDR1 is DFQATT and CDR2 SNEGSKA (reference sequence). The germline V and J ends were trimmed by 3 bases and 0 bases, with 11 bases remaining between them. The CDR3 is 15 residues long. CDR3 loop: CSASRLAPNTGELFF. Written as DNA, the CDR3 is TGCAGTGCTAGTCGGCTAGCCCCGAACACCGGGGAGCTGTTTTTT.

This clonotype was recorded at least ten times. This rearrangement joins TRBV20-1 to TRBJ1-1; TRBD1 aligns across 8 bases. Per the germline V gene, CDR1 is DFQATT and CDR2 is SNEGSKA (reference sequence). The V segment lost 5 bases and the J segment 0 bases; nucleotides outside the gene matches: 8. The CDR3 runs 15 residues. Here the CDR3 DNA reads TGCAGTGCTTGTGGACAGGGCAGCTTGAACACTGAAGCTTTCTTT. Protein: CSACGQGSLNTEAFF.

J is TRBJ2-5 and V is TRBV4-2; TRBD2 matches 7 bases. Germline trimming cut 1 base from V and 2 bases from J; bases unmatched to any gene: 7. The CDR3 covers 16 residues. The germline V gene has CDR1 LGHNA and CDR2 YNFKEQ. In DNA form, the CDR3 reads TGTGCCAGCAGCCAAGTGTTCGCGGGGGATCAAGAGACCCAGTACTTC. Amino acid sequence: CASSQVFAGDQETQYF.